This entry is about one TCR beta chain. Its antigen is as yet unknown. The data were obtained in a study of shared clonotypes between healthy human individuals. Across the whole study: For every donor, three CD4 naive, three CD4 memory, two CD8 naive and one CD8 memory plates were used. Broader study findings: Memory subsets generally showed smaller estimated richness than naive subsets did.

Every immunoSEQ plate was one replicate of a subset's evenly spread DNA. The method was immunoSEQ multiplex PCR; TCRdb's version includes in-frame clones alone and lacks a portion of them. Here the sample spans about 1.1 million clones, 75% to 80% being singletons. The study drew all its donors from Caucasian adults living in Nashville, Tennessee. Sequencing input: memory CD4+ T cells from PBMCs. The subset: CD45RA-negative fraction. The clonotype comes from a man aged 18 to 30 in good health. Some clones in this sample may be carry-over from other donors' samples.

In nucleotides, the CDR3 is TGTGCCAGCAGCTTAGCCCAGCGGGGGCACAATGAGCAGTTCTTC. Protein product: CASSLAQRGHNEQFF. The chain has TRBV7-9 and TRBJ2-1; 8 bases match TRBD2. Germline loops: CDR1 SEHNR, CDR2 FQNEAQ (reference sequence). V lost 0 bases and J lost 5; bases outside the gene matches: 3. The CDR3 consists of 15 residues.